Below are 7 T cell receptor beta chains sequenced from a single sample in a study of T cells in Graves' hyperthyroidism and ophthalmopathy. RNA transcripts provided the source from which TCR beta CDR3 regions were amplified. First-round RT-PCR with HTBI primers amplified the TCR CDR3 region. Via MiXCR, TCRdb re-called the multiplex PCR reads, giving one row per CDR3 protein. The sample records over 700,000 distinct CDR3 sequences, 30% to 40% being singletons. Sequenced material: blood. The receptors stem from a woman aged 35 to 49 with Graves' hyperthyroidism.

This clonotype was found a few times. A much larger clone sits a single nucleotide away, making a read error possible. V is TRBV7-9 and J is TRBJ1-5; D perhaps matches TRBD1 (5 bases). The CDR3 length is 13 residues. Germline V gives CDR1 SEHNR, CDR2 FQNEAQ (reference sequence). The CDR3 region is CASSPGRDQSQHF. The CDR3 DNA sequence: TGTGCCAGCAGCCCGGGACGGGATCAGTCCCAGCATTTT.

This clonotype occurred a few times. The CDR3 region has the DNA TGTGCCAGCAGCGCGGGACAGGTCGGTGAGGGCTACACCTTC. This translates into CASSAGQVGEGYTF. This chain links TRBV7-8 with TRBJ1-2, with 8 nucleotides matching TRBD1. The germline CDR1 and CDR2 sequences are SGHVS and FQNEAQ. V lost 5 bases, J lost 8 bases, and 10 bases stayed unmatched. This CDR3 region has 14 residues.

The rearrangement joins TRBV6-6 to TRBJ1-3, with 8 bases lining up with TRBD1. V trimming: 5 bases; J trimming: 5 bases; junction bases outside the gene matches: 14. Germline CDR1 and CDR2: MNHNY and SVGAGI (reference sequence). This CDR3 is 17 amino acids long. CDR3 coding DNA: TGTGCCAGCAGTCTTCCACACTCCGGGACAGGCCGAAACACCATATATTTT. Translation: CASSLPHSGTGRNTIYF.

In its sample, this clonotype was seen a few times. The V call is TRBV7-9, the J call TRBJ2-2; 7 bases fit TRBD1. The CDR3 runs 14 residues. Trimming took 5 bases from V and 7 from J; bases not matched to a gene: 7. Germline V gene sequence: CDR1 SEHNR, CDR2 FQNEAQ (reference sequence). The CDR3: CASSRTGVGGELFF. In DNA, the CDR3 is TGTGCCAGCAGCCGAACAGGGGTTGGCGGGGAGCTGTTTTTT.

The sample holds one count of this clonotype. Since a much larger clone is just one base distant, this may be a read error. DNA of the CDR3: TGTGCCAGCAGCGGGGGACAGGCAAATGAAAAACTGTTTTTT. Protein sequence: CASSGGQANEKLFF. This sequence joins TRBV7-2 and TRBJ1-4; 8 bases align to TRBD1. The CDR3 has 14 amino acids. In germline, CDR1 is SGHTA, CDR2 FQGNSA. The junction had 4 bases not matched to a gene; V was cut back by 5 bases and J by 5 bases.

For this clonotype: The germline gene is not matched at one end of the junction; a read error may be the cause. The chain carries TRBV7-2 and TRBJ2-7; perhaps TRBD1 as D (7 bases). From germline, CDR1 is SGHTA and CDR2 FQGNSA. CDR3 length: 17 residues. The CDR3 DNA sequence: TGTGCCAGCAGCCCCCTTCCGGCGGGGACAGCAACCTACGAGCGGTACTTC. It codes for CASSPLPAGTATYERYF.

The chain is built from TRBV25-1 and TRBJ2-5; TRBD1 is a possible D gene (6 bases). The CDR3 contains 15 residues. Germline CDR1 MGHDK, CDR2 SYGVNS. V was pared by 0 bases and J by 5 bases, with 13 bases between. As DNA, the CDR3 is TGTGCCAGCAGTGAATACTTGGGGGCTTGGGAGACCCAGTACTTC. Its protein product is CASSEYLGAWETQYF.